This TCR beta chain originates from a study of CD8 T cells in ankylosing spondylitis. General study findings and limits: Within matched ankylosing spondylitis synovial fluid, disease-linked clones were reportedly significantly enriched.

In making TCR beta libraries, quantitative 5'-RACE with molecular barcodes was used. TCRdb re-analysed the 5' RACE reads in MiXCR, keeping a single row per CDR3 protein. The sample holds about 170,000 distinct CDR3 sequences, approximately 20% seen once. Remarks on this clonotype: The antigen is unknown.

The sample consisted of blood, either unsorted or a sorted T cell fraction (not recorded which). The sequence derives from a male donor with ankylosing spondylitis or in good health (not recorded which).

The CDR3 spells CASRGGGINAGELFF. CDR3 coding DNA: TGTGCCAGCAGAGGCGGGGGAATCAACGCCGGGGAGCTGTTTTTT. The chain is built from TRBV25-1 and TRBJ2-2; 7 bases map to TRBD2. The length of the CDR3 is 15 residues. Trimming at V came to 6 bases and at J to 6 bases, leaving 10 bases not matched to a gene. CDR1 MGHDK and CDR2 SYGVNS come from the germline V gene.